This T cell receptor (beta chain) was sequenced during a study of Epstein–Barr virus B cells in breast cancer (dated by TCRdb to 2020 to 2022). Notes on the research overall: Control T cells were expanded by rapid expansion method with irradiated PBMC feeders, soluble OKT3 and IL-2 150 to 250 U/ml, collected roughly 10-12 days after stimulation. This single-patient case report examined whether EBV+ B cells infiltrating the tumor shape the T-cell receptor repertoire in triple-negative breast cancer. Summary of the overall study and its limitations: All data came from a single patient described as a first proof of concept, which limits generalization.

This clonotype is regarded as medium-sized (0.01 to 0.1%). Its antigen is still unknown. Base qualities are not provided; no much larger clone lies one nucleotide away. Libraries were built with 5' RACE. The SMARTer Human TCR a/b Profiling Kit was used to construct TCR libraries from RNA, capturing the full V(D)J regions of both the alpha and beta chains. After amplification, libraries were cleaned up with AMPure XP beads and then validated using the DNA 1000 Kit on an Agilent 2100 Bioanalyzer. The libraries were sequenced on an Illumina MiSeq using the 600-cycle v3 reagent kit, which produced 2 x 300 bp paired-end reads. Per the original workflow: MiXCR and VDJTools were used to process the reads; non-productive clonotypes were removed, and clonotypes were merged by CDR3 amino acid sequence before frequencies were recalculated. CDR3 sequences were compared with the McPAS-TCR database with a Levenshtein distance of 1 allowed, and UpSet plots were created in R using UpSetR. TCRdb reran the public reads through fastp at Q25 and MiXCR, keeping productive beta chains. For every CDR3 protein sequence, its rows merge into one entry that carries the most common genes and DNA. In this record, the V and J calls reflect TCRdb's handling and not the investigators' own analysis. The sample includes some 540 distinct CDR3 sequences, with more than 35% observed a single time. 98% to 99% of the sample comes from the top ten.

The CDR3 covers 14 residues, taking in both the cysteine and the phenylalanine. Left in the record is the CDR3 DNA by itself, 42 bases read in frame from the first base. As encoded in the germline V gene (reference sequence), CDR1 is MNHEY while CDR2 is SMNVEV. Trimming at the junction amounts to 3 bases on V and 0 bases on J, and the germline ends lie 6 bases apart. RNA from 1e5 to 1e6 cultured T cells was extracted using RNeasy Micro or Mini kits with on-column DNase digestion, and the RNA was checked on an Agilent 2100 Bioanalyzer. The rearranged chain carries TRBV27 and TRBJ2-1; confidence is insufficient to name the D gene. Sequencing was done on a sample of tumor-infiltrating lymphocytes expanded in culture. The sequence was obtained from a middle-aged woman with triple-negative breast cancer. Read as DNA, the sequence is TGTGCCAGCAGTTTTGGTGGCTCCTACAATGAGCAGTTCTTC. This sequence encodes CASSFGGSYNEQFF.